This T cell receptor beta chain is drawn from a study of monozygotic twins with inflammatory bowel disease. Notes on the study in general: Reduced clonotype sharing with other individuals was observed in IBD patients relative to healthy twins, especially with disease activity.

About this clonotype: The antigen is undetermined.

cDNA synthesis was performed in eight separate reactions for each sample. Each UMI, carrying a 6-nucleotide sample barcode, came from template switching. Nested amplification of TCRalpha and TCRbeta cDNA involved two PCRs of around 15 and 9 cycles. Reanalyzing the 5' RACE reads, TCRdb keeps one entry per CDR3 protein, without DNA. The listing records 420,000 or so distinct CDR3 sequences. The CDR3 runs 18 residues. The germline CDR1 and CDR2 sequences are SGHRS and YFSETQ. Sequencing used blood. The receptor was derived from a human donor with ulcerative colitis or Crohn's disease, or a healthy co-twin of an affected twin (not recorded which). V is TRBV5-1 and J is TRBJ1-5; TCRdb lists TRBD1, though no DNA is available to test this call. The CDR3 here is CASSLEPQGVFSNQPQHF.